This T cell receptor (beta chain) was found in a study of neoadjuvant nivolumab and ipilimumab in lung cancer. From germline, CDR1 is SGHRS and CDR2 YFSETQ. V shed 4 bases and J shed 6 bases, with 20 bases lying between them. The CDR3 length is 16 residues. Profiling relied on immunoSEQ multiplex PCR, and the TCRdb table lists in-frame clones only, not all of them. The table shows 40,000 to 55,000 clones, with roughly 90% occurring only once. The study, taken as a whole, reports: Only two of four nivolumab-treated tumors gained richness and clonality by surgery. Pretherapy blood TCR richness correlated positively with resected tumor richness. Compared with tumor-adjacent uninvolved lung, resected tumors showed greater richness and clonality.

A note on this clone: Its antigen is still unknown.

This clonotype was obtained from an adult with non-small cell lung cancer. Some clones in this sample may be carry-over from other donors' samples. The genes are TRBV5-1 and TRBJ2-1; the D gene is possibly TRBD1 (5 bases). This sample comprised blood, obtained before neoadjuvant nivolumab, alone or with ipilimumab. CDR3 region: CASSLRPQTDPNEQFF. CDR3 nucleotides: TGCGCCAGCAGCCTGCGTCCTCAGACAGACCCCAATGAGCAGTTCTTC.